This paragraph covers one T cell receptor beta chain sequence. Antigen: not known. The CDR3 length is 15 residues. Germline V gene sequence: CDR1 SGHNT, CDR2 YYREEE (reference sequence). V shed 3 bases and J shed 2 bases, with 14 bases lying between them. This entry is derived from a study of cytomegalovirus exposure and HLA in healthy donors. Study-wide points: The HLA-A and HLA-B alleles of most subjects were reportedly predicted accurately from TCR beta sequences.

Amplification used 60 Vbeta primers and 13 Jbeta primers. Per the study methods: Among the unique TCR beta chains that a later analysis counted, about 81 million in all, around 11 million were shared. Here immunoSEQ multiplex PCR was the method, and the copy in TCRdb shows in-frame clones only, minus some. V, J and clone size derive from that table, while D and trimming were established from the DNA sequence. In the table there are 200,000 to 250,000 clones, about 89% of which are singletons. The J gene is TRBJ1-1, the V gene TRBV5-4; D might be TRBD1 (6 bases). The sequence came from a woman younger than 35 in good health and CMV-seronegative. Source material: PBMCs. The CDR3 loop reads CASSYGGGVNTEAFF. CDR3 in DNA: TGTGCCAGCAGCTATGGAGGGGGGGTAAACACTGAAGCTTTCTTT.